Listed below are T cell receptor beta chains from one sample, sequenced in a study of cytomegalovirus exposure and HLA in healthy donors. This table comes from immunoSEQ multiplex PCR, and its TCRdb copy is limited to in-frame clones, with some not included. The repertoire consists of about 160,000 clones, with roughly four fifths occurring once and the leading ten covering more than 7%. Source material: PBMCs. The receptors were gathered from a male donor in good health and CMV-seropositive. Both conserved end residues are part of each CDR3. D genes are given only for firm matches. Some rows mark clone size as missing; the rest say once, few, many or name a class of expanded clone.

j_call: TRBJ2-1; d_call: .; clone_size: .; cdr3_length: 12; v_call: TRBV7-9; cdr3_aa: CASSLGLSEQFF; cdr3_nt: TGTGCCAGCAGCTTAGGGCTTTCTGAGCAGTTCTTC
j_call: TRBJ2-1; d_call: .; clone_size: .; cdr3_length: 12; v_call: TRBV5-1; cdr3_aa: CASTPLRGEQFF; cdr3_nt: TGCGCCAGCACCCCCCTCCGGGGGGAGCAGTTCTTC
j_call: TRBJ1-1; d_call: .; clone_size: .; cdr3_length: 14; v_call: TRBV27; cdr3_aa: CASSSLGVNTEAFF; cdr3_nt: TGTGCCAGCAGTTCCCTCGGTGTGAACACTGAAGCTTTCTTT
j_call: TRBJ2-3; d_call: TRBD2; clone_size: .; cdr3_length: 16; v_call: TRBV10-3; cdr3_aa: CATRPSGRKGTDTQYF; cdr3_nt: TGTGCCACCCGACCTAGCGGGAGGAAAGGCACAGATACGCAGTATTTT
j_call: TRBJ2-2; d_call: TRBD2; clone_size: .; cdr3_length: 14; v_call: TRBV7-9; cdr3_aa: CASSRGERPGELFF; cdr3_nt: TGTGCCAGCAGCCGGGGGGAGAGACCCGGGGAGCTGTTTTTT
j_call: TRBJ2-7; d_call: TRBD2; clone_size: few; cdr3_length: 16; v_call: TRBV15; cdr3_aa: CATSRDGGLAGDEQYF; cdr3_nt: TGTGCCACCAGCAGAGATGGGGGACTAGCGGGGGACGAGCAGTACTTC
j_call: TRBJ1-2; d_call: TRBD1; clone_size: .; cdr3_length: 14; v_call: TRBV27; cdr3_aa: CASSFRDSFYGYTF; cdr3_nt: TGTGCCAGCAGTTTTAGGGACAGCTTCTATGGCTACACCTTC
j_call: TRBJ2-7; d_call: .; clone_size: .; cdr3_length: 13; v_call: TRBV5-8; cdr3_aa: CASSLDNSYEQYF; cdr3_nt: TGTGCCAGCAGCTTGGACAACTCCTACGAGCAGTACTTC
j_call: TRBJ2-4; d_call: TRBD1; clone_size: .; cdr3_length: 14; v_call: TRBV28; cdr3_aa: CASRPGGAKNIQYF; cdr3_nt: TGTGCCAGCAGACCAGGGGGAGCCAAAAACATTCAGTACTTC
j_call: TRBJ1-3; d_call: .; clone_size: .; cdr3_length: 16; v_call: TRBV9; cdr3_aa: CASSARETHSGNTIYF; cdr3_nt: TGTGCCAGCAGCGCACGGGAAACTCACTCTGGAAACACCATATATTTT
j_call: TRBJ2-3; d_call: TRBD2; clone_size: .; cdr3_length: 17; v_call: TRBV11-3; cdr3_aa: CASSLSITSGDPDTQYF; cdr3_nt: TGTGCCAGCAGCTTATCAATTACTAGCGGGGACCCAGATACGCAGTATTTT
j_call: TRBJ2-7; d_call: .; clone_size: .; cdr3_length: 15; v_call: TRBV6-1; cdr3_aa: CASIRTQGLPYEQYF; cdr3_nt: TGTGCCAGCATCAGAACGCAGGGTTTACCCTACGAGCAGTACTTC
j_call: TRBJ1-6; d_call: .; clone_size: .; cdr3_length: 15; v_call: TRBV14; cdr3_aa: CASSQGQGQGSPLHF; cdr3_nt: TGTGCCAGCAGCCAGGGGCAGGGGCAGGGTTCACCCCTCCACTTT
j_call: TRBJ2-7; d_call: TRBD2; clone_size: .; cdr3_length: 15; v_call: TRBV19; cdr3_aa: CASSPGLAGEYEQYF; cdr3_nt: TGTGCCAGTAGTCCTGGACTAGCGGGAGAGTACGAGCAGTACTTC
j_call: TRBJ1-2; d_call: TRBD1; clone_size: .; cdr3_length: 15; v_call: TRBV5-1; cdr3_aa: CASSLGQGIPPGYTF; cdr3_nt: TGCGCCAGCAGCTTGGGACAGGGTATCCCCCCCGGCTACACCTTC
j_call: TRBJ1-2; d_call: TRBD1; clone_size: few; cdr3_length: 14; v_call: TRBV5-7; cdr3_aa: CASSSGGQAYGYTF; cdr3_nt: TGTGCCAGCAGCTCTGGAGGACAGGCATATGGCTACACCTTC
j_call: TRBJ1-2; d_call: .; clone_size: .; cdr3_length: 15; v_call: TRBV9; cdr3_aa: CASSKGGGTLYGYTF; cdr3_nt: TGTGCCAGCAGCAAGGGGGGGGGAACCCTCTATGGCTACACCTTC
j_call: TRBJ2-3; d_call: TRBD2; clone_size: .; cdr3_length: 16; v_call: TRBV9; cdr3_aa: CASSVEGGRTTDTQYF; cdr3_nt: TGTGCCAGCAGCGTAGAGGGCGGGAGAACCACAGATACGCAGTATTTT
j_call: TRBJ1-1; d_call: .; clone_size: few; cdr3_length: 15; v_call: TRBV6-5; cdr3_aa: CASSGWGVENTEAFF; cdr3_nt: TGTGCCAGCAGTGGGTGGGGGGTGGAGAACACTGAAGCTTTCTTT
j_call: TRBJ1-1; d_call: .; clone_size: .; cdr3_length: 13; v_call: TRBV7-9; cdr3_aa: CASSVQGNTEAFF; cdr3_nt: TGTGCCAGCAGCGTCCAGGGGAACACTGAAGCTTTCTTT
j_call: TRBJ2-2; d_call: .; clone_size: .; cdr3_length: 16; v_call: TRBV7-6; cdr3_aa: CASSLTGNTYSGELFF; cdr3_nt: TGTGCCAGCAGCTTAACAGGGAACACTTATTCCGGGGAGCTGTTTTTT
j_call: TRBJ1-1; d_call: TRBD1; clone_size: .; cdr3_length: 16; v_call: TRBV27; cdr3_aa: CASSLGTGGIGTEAFF; cdr3_nt: TGTGCCAGCAGTTTAGGTACAGGGGGAATAGGCACTGAAGCTTTCTTT
j_call: TRBJ1-3; d_call: TRBD1; clone_size: .; cdr3_length: 16; v_call: TRBV6-5; cdr3_aa: CASSYSGGQGGNTIYF; cdr3_nt: TGTGCCAGCAGTTACTCTGGGGGACAGGGTGGAAACACCATATATTTT
j_call: TRBJ1-2; d_call: .; clone_size: .; cdr3_length: 15; v_call: TRBV2; cdr3_aa: CARAGNGPSNYGYTF; cdr3_nt: TGTGCCAGGGCGGGAAACGGCCCCTCTAACTATGGCTACACCTTC
j_call: TRBJ1-2; d_call: .; clone_size: .; cdr3_length: 13; v_call: TRBV2; cdr3_aa: CASSGTGPYGYTF; cdr3_nt: TGTGCCAGCAGTGGTACAGGGCCCTATGGCTACACCTTC
j_call: TRBJ1-1; d_call: TRBD1; clone_size: .; cdr3_length: 14; v_call: TRBV19; cdr3_aa: CASLRDRGATEAFF; cdr3_nt: TGTGCCAGTCTCCGGGACAGGGGAGCAACTGAAGCTTTCTTT
j_call: TRBJ1-4; d_call: .; clone_size: few; cdr3_length: 14; v_call: TRBV5-1; cdr3_aa: CASSLATVNEKLFF; cdr3_nt: TGCGCCAGCAGCTTGGCCACAGTCAATGAAAAACTGTTTTTT
j_call: TRBJ2-7; d_call: .; clone_size: .; cdr3_length: 16; v_call: TRBV27; cdr3_aa: CASSLPYTERGYEQYF; cdr3_nt: TGTGCCAGCAGTTTACCCTACACGGAAAGGGGTTACGAGCAGTACTTC
j_call: TRBJ2-7; d_call: TRBD2; clone_size: once; cdr3_length: 16; v_call: TRBV2; cdr3_aa: CASSRTGLAAEYEQYF; cdr3_nt: TGTGCCAGCAGTCGCACAGGACTAGCGGCCGAATACGAGCAGTACTTC
j_call: TRBJ2-3; d_call: TRBD2; clone_size: .; cdr3_length: 14; v_call: TRBV2; cdr3_aa: CASSDGGGADTQYF; cdr3_nt: TGTGCCAGCAGTGACGGCGGGGGGGCGGATACGCAGTATTTT
j_call: TRBJ1-4; d_call: TRBD1; clone_size: .; cdr3_length: 14; v_call: TRBV28; cdr3_aa: CASRAGGSNEKLFF; cdr3_nt: TGTGCCAGCAGGGCAGGGGGCTCGAATGAAAAACTGTTTTTT
j_call: TRBJ2-1; d_call: .; clone_size: once; cdr3_length: 12; v_call: TRBV5-1; cdr3_aa: CASSFGGAEQFF; cdr3_nt: TGCGCCAGCAGCTTCGGCGGAGCAGAGCAGTTCTTC
j_call: TRBJ2-3; d_call: .; clone_size: .; cdr3_length: 12; v_call: TRBV27; cdr3_aa: CASSQRGDTQYF; cdr3_nt: TGTGCCAGCAGTCAAAGAGGAGATACGCAGTATTTT
j_call: TRBJ2-1; d_call: TRBD2; clone_size: few; cdr3_length: 15; v_call: TRBV5-1; cdr3_aa: CASSLVPSGRSEQFF; cdr3_nt: TGCGCCAGCAGCTTGGTTCCTAGCGGGAGATCTGAGCAGTTCTTC
j_call: TRBJ2-1; d_call: TRBD2; clone_size: .; cdr3_length: 18; v_call: TRBV4-3; cdr3_aa: CASSQGLTSGSSYNEQFF; cdr3_nt: TGCGCCAGCAGCCAAGGACTCACTAGCGGCAGCTCCTACAATGAGCAGTTCTTC
j_call: TRBJ1-4; d_call: .; clone_size: .; cdr3_length: 15; v_call: TRBV7-9; cdr3_aa: CSSSPYTPLNEKLFF; cdr3_nt: TGTTCCAGCAGTCCATACACCCCCCTTAATGAAAAACTGTTTTTT
j_call: TRBJ1-5; d_call: TRBD1; clone_size: once; cdr3_length: 15; v_call: TRBV28; cdr3_aa: CASSIPTGGNQPQHF; cdr3_nt: TGTGCCAGCAGTATCCCGACAGGGGGCAATCAGCCCCAGCATTTT
j_call: TRBJ2-7; d_call: TRBD1; clone_size: once; cdr3_length: 15; v_call: TRBV9; cdr3_aa: CASSARDSSTYEQYF; cdr3_nt: TGTGCCAGCAGCGCCCGGGACAGCTCTACCTACGAGCAGTACTTC
j_call: TRBJ2-7; d_call: .; clone_size: few; cdr3_length: 13; v_call: TRBV2; cdr3_aa: CASSRTATYEQYF; cdr3_nt: TGTGCCAGCAGTCGGACAGCAACCTACGAGCAGTACTTC
j_call: TRBJ1-2; d_call: .; clone_size: .; cdr3_length: 14; v_call: TRBV4-1; cdr3_aa: CASSQDGQNYGYTF; cdr3_nt: TGCGCCAGCAGCCAAGATGGGCAGAACTATGGCTACACCTTC
j_call: TRBJ2-2; d_call: .; clone_size: .; cdr3_length: 15; v_call: TRBV27; cdr3_aa: CASSLGRGNTGELFF; cdr3_nt: TGTGCCAGCAGTTTAGGGAGAGGGAACACCGGGGAGCTGTTTTTT
j_call: TRBJ2-2; d_call: TRBD2; clone_size: .; cdr3_length: 15; v_call: TRBV6-6; cdr3_aa: CASSFSSGVTGELFF; cdr3_nt: TGTGCCAGCAGTTTTTCTAGCGGGGTCACCGGGGAGCTGTTTTTT
j_call: TRBJ2-3; d_call: TRBD2; clone_size: .; cdr3_length: 16; v_call: TRBV10-1; cdr3_aa: CASRKGGTSGADTQYF; cdr3_nt: TGCGCCAGCAGAAAAGGGGGGACTAGCGGGGCAGATACGCAGTATTTT
j_call: TRBJ2-2; d_call: TRBD1; clone_size: once; cdr3_length: 14; v_call: TRBV10-3; cdr3_aa: CANRQGDHTGELFF; cdr3_nt: TGTGCCAACCGACAGGGGGACCACACCGGGGAGCTGTTTTTT
j_call: TRBJ1-1; d_call: .; clone_size: .; cdr3_length: 14; v_call: TRBV7-2; cdr3_aa: CASSSPGGNTEAFF; cdr3_nt: TGTGCCAGCAGCTCCCCCGGGGGGAACACTGAAGCTTTCTTT
j_call: TRBJ2-3; d_call: TRBD2; clone_size: .; cdr3_length: 14; v_call: TRBV29-1; cdr3_aa: CSVGAGKLRDTQYF; cdr3_nt: TGCAGCGTTGGAGCGGGAAAGTTGAGAGATACGCAGTATTTT
j_call: TRBJ2-7; d_call: TRBD1; clone_size: .; cdr3_length: 15; v_call: TRBV6-5; cdr3_aa: CASILRQGLSYEQYF; cdr3_nt: TGTGCCAGCATCCTGCGACAGGGGCTCTCCTACGAGCAGTACTTC
j_call: TRBJ2-7; d_call: TRBD1; clone_size: .; cdr3_length: 14; v_call: TRBV29-1; cdr3_aa: CSVWTGSNSYEQYF; cdr3_nt: TGCAGCGTGTGGACAGGATCTAACTCCTACGAGCAGTACTTC
j_call: TRBJ2-1; d_call: TRBD2; clone_size: .; cdr3_length: 15; v_call: TRBV19; cdr3_aa: CASSMTSGLYNEQFF; cdr3_nt: TGTGCCAGTAGTATGACTAGCGGGCTCTACAATGAGCAGTTCTTC
j_call: TRBJ2-7; d_call: TRBD2; clone_size: few; cdr3_length: 14; v_call: TRBV11-2; cdr3_aa: CASSSPTSVYEQYF; cdr3_nt: TGTGCCAGCAGCTCGCCCACTAGCGTGTACGAGCAGTACTTC
j_call: TRBJ2-3; d_call: .; clone_size: .; cdr3_length: 15; v_call: TRBV6-1; cdr3_aa: CASSVLGPGTDTQYF; cdr3_nt: TGTGCCAGCAGTGTACTAGGCCCCGGCACAGATACGCAGTATTTT
j_call: TRBJ1-1; d_call: TRBD1; clone_size: .; cdr3_length: 14; v_call: TRBV28; cdr3_aa: CASSIGQGGTEAFF; cdr3_nt: TGTGCCAGCAGTATAGGACAGGGTGGAACTGAAGCTTTCTTT
j_call: TRBJ2-3; d_call: .; clone_size: few; cdr3_length: 13; v_call: TRBV30; cdr3_aa: CAWSVRRADTQYF; cdr3_nt: TGTGCCTGGAGTGTACGTCGAGCAGATACGCAGTATTTT
j_call: TRBJ1-5; d_call: TRBD1; clone_size: .; cdr3_length: 14; v_call: TRBV18; cdr3_aa: CASSHGTGNQPQHF; cdr3_nt: TGTGCCAGCTCCCACGGGACAGGTAATCAGCCCCAGCATTTT
j_call: TRBJ2-1; d_call: TRBD2; clone_size: few; cdr3_length: 16; v_call: TRBV7-2; cdr3_aa: CASRPRTSGGINEQFF; cdr3_nt: TGTGCCAGCAGGCCCCGGACTAGCGGGGGCATCAATGAGCAGTTCTTC
j_call: TRBJ2-2; d_call: TRBD2; clone_size: .; cdr3_length: 17; v_call: TRBV6-4; cdr3_aa: CASSGTSGRADTGELFF; cdr3_nt: TGTGCCAGCTCCGGGACTAGCGGGAGGGCGGACACCGGGGAGCTGTTTTTT
j_call: TRBJ1-5; d_call: TRBD1; clone_size: .; cdr3_length: 15; v_call: TRBV11-2; cdr3_aa: CASSSDRGANQPQHF; cdr3_nt: TGTGCCAGCAGCTCGGACAGGGGGGCCAATCAGCCCCAGCATTTT